This T cell receptor beta chain was found in a study of cytomegalovirus exposure and HLA in healthy donors. Notes on the study in general: The study reported that TCR beta sequences accurately predicted HLA-A and HLA-B alleles in most subjects. Some TCR beta chains (more than 150 of them) were listed as cytomegalovirus-associated.

The V end lost 1 base, the J end lost 6 bases, and 10 bases lay between the germline ends. CDR1 and CDR2 (germline): SGHDN, FVKESK. The CDR3 sequence is 13 residues long. 13 Jbeta primers and 60 Vbeta primers were used for the PCR. Libraries were prepared by immunoSEQ multiplex PCR; TCRdb keeps only in-frame clonotypes and omits some of them. The sample holds 40,000 to 50,000 clones. On this clone itself: Its antigen is not identified.

The chain has TRBV14 and TRBJ2-7; D uncertain. This clonotype was sampled from a woman aged 40 to 50 in good health and CMV-seronegative. Sequencing input: PBMCs. This chain's CDR3 is CASSQGIAVEQYF. The CDR3 coding sequence is TGTGCCAGCAGCCAAGGGATAGCTGTCGAGCAGTACTTC.